Following are 30 T cell receptor beta chains from one sample sequenced in a study of T cells in Graves' hyperthyroidism and ophthalmopathy. Using RNA transcripts as the source, TCR beta CDR3 regions were amplified. TCR CDR3 underwent first-round RT-PCR with the HTBI primer set. One entry per CDR3 protein results from TCRdb running MiXCR on the multiplex PCR reads. This sample carries hundreds of thousands of distinct CDR3 sequences, approximately 17% of them seen once, and the ten largest clones take approximately 18%. Sequenced input: blood. Receptors were obtained from a woman younger than 35 with Graves' ophthalmopathy.

The rearrangement links TRBV4-3 to TRBJ2-7; TRBD1 is a possible D gene (6 bases). There are 15 residues in the CDR3. Germline CDR1 LGHNA, CDR2 YSLEER. Trimming removed 0 bases at V and 3 bases at J, with 12 bases between. CDR3 nucleotides: TGCGCCAGCAGCCAAGATCCGGACAGAGACTACGAGCAGTACTTC. Amino acids: CASSQDPDRDYEQYF.

This clonotype has ten or more counts. The rearrangement joins TRBV28 to TRBJ1-1, with 10 bases matching TRBD1. Germline CDR1 is MDHEN and CDR2 is SYDVKM. The CDR3 has 14 amino acids. The V and J ends lost 6 bases and 7 bases, in that order; junction bases with no gene match: 8. CDR3 sequence: CASRPGTGVSEAFF. The CDR3 coding sequence is TGTGCCAGCAGACCAGGGACAGGGGTTAGTGAAGCTTTCTTT.

This clonotype was observed a handful of times. The chain joins TRBV28 to TRBJ1-1, with D perhaps TRBD1 (6 bases). From germline, CDR1 is MDHEN and CDR2 SYDVKM. This CDR3 has 15 amino acids. The germline V and J ends were trimmed by 4 bases and 10 bases, with 22 bases remaining between them. The CDR3 coding sequence is TGTGCCAGCAGTTCCACTTTACAGGGTTATAAGGTAGCTTTCTTT. Protein: CASSSTLQGYKVAFF.

The chain uses TRBV6-1 and TRBJ2-7; 8 nucleotides match TRBD1. This CDR3 spans 12 amino acids. Germline assignment: CDR1 MNHNS and CDR2 SASEGT. The V and J ends lost 6 bases and 5 bases, in that order; junction bases with no gene match: 3. As DNA, the CDR3 is TGTGCCAGCAGAGCAGGGGGCCACGAGCAGTACTTC. Translating gives CASRAGGHEQYF.

The chain carries TRBV6-2 or TRBV6-3 and TRBJ2-7; D possibly uses TRBD1 or TRBD2 (6 bases each). Germline-derived CDR1 and CDR2 are MNHEY and SVGEGT. There are 16 residues in the CDR3. V gave up 6 bases and J gave up 2 bases, with 20 bases separating them. CDR3 in amino acids: CASSPTLKGGTYEQYF. CDR3 nucleotide sequence: TGTGCCAGCAGCCCCACCCTAAAGGGGGGTACCTACGAGCAGTACTTC.

This chain joins TRBV29-1 and TRBJ2-3, with no clear D. The germline V and J ends were trimmed by 1 base and 0 bases, with 8 bases remaining between them. CDR1 SQVTM and CDR2 ANQGSEA come from the germline V gene. This CDR3 spans 14 amino acids. CDR3 sequence (DNA): TGCAGCGTTGAAGGGCTCCAGAGCACAGATACGCAGTATTTT. This codes for CSVEGLQSTDTQYF.

A word on this clonotype: This may come from a read error, since a much larger clone is one base off. V gene TRBV6-1 combines with J gene TRBJ2-5, with TRBD1 matching over 7 bases. This CDR3 is built from 14 residues. Germline values: CDR1 MNHNS, CDR2 SASEGT. This CDR3 is CAGSATGVVETQYF. DNA of the CDR3: TGTGCCGGCAGTGCTACAGGGGTCGTAGAGACCCAGTACTTC.

This clonotype appeared many times. This sequence joins TRBV20-1 and TRBJ2-3; TRBD2 aligns across 8 bases. V dropped 3 bases and J dropped 4; count of bases not matched to a gene: 12. Germline V gene data show CDR1 as DFQATT and CDR2 as SNEGSKA (reference sequence). The CDR3 consists of 16 residues. The CDR3 protein is CSASPPGGRAADTQYF. The CDR3 DNA sequence: TGCAGTGCTAGCCCCCCGGGGGGGAGGGCCGCAGATACGCAGTATTTT.

This rearrangement joins TRBV6-1 to TRBJ1-5; maybe TRBD1 (5 bases). This CDR3 contains 14 residues. Trimming removed 5 bases at V and 6 bases at J, with 14 bases between. CDR1 and CDR2 (germline): MNHNS, SASEGT. This CDR3 reads CASSSGTHSQPQHF. As DNA, the CDR3 is TGTGCCAGCAGTTCCGGGACTCACAGTCAGCCCCAGCATTTT.

This clonotype was observed many times. The chain uses TRBV7-2 and TRBJ2-3; D is tentatively TRBD1 or TRBD2 (7 bases each). Germline V gene sequence: CDR1 SGHTA, CDR2 FQGNSA. The CDR3 is made up of 19 amino acids. Trimming took 3 bases from V and 1 from J, leaving 23 bases between them. In nucleotides, the CDR3 is TGTGCCAGCAGCTTGGGGGGGACAGAATTTTATTATGGCACAGATACGCAGTATTTT. Translated, it gives CASSLGGTEFYYGTDTQYF. Supplemented by reference TRBV7-2 and TRBJ2-3, the full variable domain reads GAGVSQSPSNKVTEKGKDVELRCDPISGHTALYWYRQSLGQGLEFLIYFQGNSAPDKSGLPSDRFSAERTGGSVSTLTIQRTQQEDSAVYLCASSLGGTEFYYGTDTQYFGPGTRLTVL.

This clonotype was counted many times. The chain couples TRBV2 to TRBJ1-1, with 8 bases lining up with TRBD1. CDR3 length equals 15 residues. Germline V CDR1 and CDR2: SNHLY, FYNNEI. J gave up 5 bases and V 8 bases, and 13 bases lay outside the gene matches. CDR3 in amino acids: CASGGGRTGRTEAFF. Written as DNA, the CDR3 is TGTGCCAGCGGGGGAGGGAGGACAGGGCGAACTGAAGCTTTCTTT.

This clonotype has a count of ten or more. This chain connects TRBV20-1 to TRBJ2-1; TRBD2 agrees at 10 bases. V was clipped by 6 bases and J by 7 bases; unmatched bases: 9. CDR1 and CDR2 from the germline V gene are DFQATT and SNEGSKA (reference sequence). This CDR3 comprises 14 residues. The CDR3 region is CSASGLAEANEQFF. The CDR3, as DNA: TGCAGTGCCTCTGGACTAGCGGAGGCGAATGAGCAGTTCTTC.

Many counts were recorded for this clonotype. The gene calls are TRBV27 and TRBJ2-3, with 11 positions matching TRBD2. The germline gives CDR1 MNHEY, CDR2 SMNVEV (reference sequence). The ends lost 2 bases at V and 4 bases at J; junction bases unmatched: 2. The CDR3 totals 15 residues. CDR3 in amino acids: CASSLTSGSPDTQYF. The CDR3 nucleotides are TGTGCCAGCAGTTTAACTAGCGGGAGCCCAGATACGCAGTATTTT.

This clonotype was counted many times. The rearrangement joins TRBV7-9 to TRBJ2-2; D possibly uses TRBD1 or TRBD2 (5 bases each). Per germline, CDR1 SEHNR and CDR2 FQNEAQ (reference sequence). V shed 5 bases and J shed 7 bases, with 17 bases lying between them. The CDR3 loop spans 15 amino acids. The CDR3 nucleotides are TGTGCCAGCAGCCCTGGGACCTTCGTCGGCGGGGAGCTGTTTTTT. Its translation: CASSPGTFVGGELFF.

This clonotype was picked up many times. The CDR3 is CASSLVDRDTEAFF. CDR3 coding DNA: TGTGCCAGCAGCTTAGTAGACAGGGACACTGAAGCTTTCTTT. The chain carries TRBV7-9 and TRBJ1-1, with 7 bases identical to TRBD1. The V segment lost 1 base and the J segment 3 bases; nucleotides outside the gene matches: 2. The CDR3 has 14 residues. Germline loops: CDR1 SEHNR, CDR2 FQNEAQ (reference sequence).

This clonotype was found many times. This rearrangement joins TRBV6-1 to TRBJ2-5; D ambiguous. The germline V and J ends were trimmed by 1 base and 1 base, with 10 bases remaining between them. CDR3 length equals 15 residues. The V gene's germline CDR1 is MNHNS and CDR2 SASEGT. DNA for the CDR3: TGTGCCAGCAGTGAAGGCCTCCTTTCCCAAGAGACCCAGTACTTC. Translated: CASSEGLLSQETQYF.

In its sample, this clonotype was seen many times. This chain links TRBV7-3 with TRBJ2-1; the D is unclear. CDR3 length: 15 residues. The V gene's germline CDR1 is SGHTA and CDR2 FQGTGA. Trimming left V 3 bases short and J 0 bases short, with 9 bases between. The CDR3 nucleotides read TGTGCCAGCAGCTTTGATTCGAGCTCCTACAATGAGCAGTTCTTC. Its protein product is CASSFDSSSYNEQFF.

In its sample, this clonotype was seen a few times. The chain couples TRBV5-6 to TRBJ2-7; D may match TRBD1 or TRBD2 (5 bases each). Germline assignment: CDR1 SGHDT and CDR2 YYEEEE. This CDR3 region has 14 residues. V shed 3 bases and J shed 0 bases, with 10 bases lying between them. The CDR3 DNA sequence: TGTGCCAGCAGCTCTTTCGGGACCTCCTACGAGCAGTACTTC. Protein: CASSSFGTSYEQYF.

This clonotype was counted only a few times. The chain combines TRBV7-9 with TRBJ2-3; no reliable D call. The CDR3 is 12 amino acids. Per germline, CDR1 SEHNR and CDR2 FQNEAQ (reference sequence). Trimming left V 1 base short and J 8 bases short, with 7 bases between. As DNA, the CDR3 is TGTGCCAGCAGCTTAGACCGGGTTACGCAGTATTTT. It translates to CASSLDRVTQYF. The full variable domain, completed using reference TRBV7-9 and TRBJ2-3, is DTGVSQNPRHKITKRGQNVTFRCDPISEHNRLYWYRQTLGQGPEFLTYFQNEAQLEKSRLLSDRFSAERPKGSFSTLEIQRTEQGDSAMYLCASSLDRVTQYFGPGTRLTVL.

This chain connects TRBV2 to TRBJ2-7; no clear D. The V gene lost 4 bases and the J gene lost 7 bases, with 14 bases spanning the gap. From germline, CDR1 is SNHLY and CDR2 FYNNEI. This CDR3 is 13 amino acids long. The CDR3 loop is CASSGSRVWEQYF. The CDR3, as DNA: TGTGCCAGCAGTGGGTCCCGGGTCTGGGAGCAGTACTTC.

This clonotype was counted many times. The chain has TRBV2 and TRBJ2-1; TRBD2 matches at 10 bases. The CDR3 runs 16 residues. Germline loops: CDR1 SNHLY, CDR2 FYNNEI. The V segment lost 5 bases and the J segment 3 bases; nucleotides outside the gene matches: 7. The CDR3 sequence: CASSHSTSGYYNEQFF. The CDR3 DNA reads TGTGCCAGCAGTCATTCGACTAGCGGGTACTACAATGAGCAGTTCTTC.

Many counts were recorded for this clonotype. The gene calls are TRBV27 and TRBJ2-5; 7 positions agree with TRBD2. In germline, CDR1 is MNHEY, CDR2 SMNVEV (reference sequence). CDR3 size: 14 residues. Unmatched junction bases numbered 4, after V lost 1 base and J lost 5 bases. The CDR3 here is CASSLYARGETQYF. The CDR3 bases are TGTGCCAGCAGTTTATACGCGCGGGGGGAGACCCAGTACTTC.

This chain uses TRBV27 with TRBJ2-3; unclear D gene. With 5 bases removed from V and 4 bases from J, the gap between germline ends came to 10 bases. CDR3 length: 13 amino acids. Germline V gives CDR1 MNHEY, CDR2 SMNVEV (reference sequence). The CDR3 region is CASSPLTPDTQYF. The CDR3 DNA sequence: TGTGCCAGCAGTCCCCTGACACCAGATACGCAGTATTTT.

Regarding this clonotype: The junction differs from germline at one of its ends, possibly a read error. V and J are TRBV7-8 and TRBJ2-7; D is undetermined. The CDR3 totals 12 residues. Germline CDR1 SGHVS, CDR2 FQNEAQ. CDR3 region: CASSQPGREQYF. For the CDR3, the DNA is TGCGCCAGCAGCCAACCAGGAAGGGAGCAGTACTTC.

This clonotype was picked up many times. V and J are TRBV6-2 or TRBV6-3 and TRBJ2-7; D may be TRBD1 or TRBD2 (5 bases each). Germline lookup yields CDR1 MNHEY and CDR2 SVGEGT. CDR3 length: 14 residues. V was clipped by 3 bases and J by 0 bases, with 9 bases between them. CDR3 protein: CASSYGDPSYEQYF. In nucleotides, the CDR3 is TGTGCCAGCAGTTATGGGGACCCCTCCTACGAGCAGTACTTC.

The chain recombines TRBV20-1 with TRBJ1-2, with D maybe TRBD1 (6 bases). Germline loops: CDR1 DFQATT, CDR2 SNEGSKA (reference sequence). V lost 1 base to trimming and J lost 4 bases, with 10 bases between them. The CDR3 extends over 13 amino acids. CDR3 sequence: CSARAVDSYGYTF. In DNA, the CDR3 is TGCAGTGCTAGAGCCGTGGACAGCTATGGCTACACCTTC.

This clonotype was picked up a small number of times. The chain links TRBV13 to TRBJ1-1; 9 bases are a match to TRBD1. The CDR3 consists of 15 residues. The V gene end was trimmed by 5 bases and the J gene end by 2 bases; junction bases not matched to a gene: 6. Germline loops: CDR1 PRHDT, CDR2 FYEKMQ (reference sequence). CDR3 region: CASSTRDRANTEAFF. The CDR3 DNA reads TGTGCCAGCAGCACAAGGGACAGGGCAAACACTGAAGCTTTCTTT.

This clonotype showed up just a few times. A much larger clone differs from this one at a single base, so this may be a read error. This chain joins TRBV7-8 and TRBJ2-5, with unresolved D. CDR1 is SGHVS, CDR2 FQNEAQ, per germline. Trimming took off 2 bases at V and 5 bases at J, with 3 bases between the two ends. This CDR3 has 11 residues. CDR3 nucleotide sequence: TGTGCCAGCAGCTTAATGGAGACCCAGTACTTC. Protein: CASSLMETQYF.

This clonotype was counted only a few times. This chain connects TRBV19 to TRBJ1-5; 7 positions agree with TRBD1. Germline loops: CDR1 LNHDA, CDR2 SQIVND (reference sequence). Trimming removed 7 bases from V and 3 bases from J; junction bases left unmatched: 9. This CDR3 spans 15 amino acids. In nucleotides, the CDR3 is TGTGCCAGTACCCATGGGACAGCCTCCAATCAGCCCCAGCATTTT. Translating it yields CASTHGTASNQPQHF.

The table lists this clonotype with a few counts. The rearrangement links TRBV29-1 to TRBJ1-3; D remains unclear. V gave up 3 bases and J gave up 9 bases, with 12 bases separating them. Per germline, CDR1 SQVTM and CDR2 ANQGSEA. CDR3 size: 12 residues. CDR3 DNA sequence: TGCAGCGTTGAGTCGGATGGATCCACCATATATTTT. Its translation is CSVESDGSTIYF.